The subject of this entry is one TCR beta chain. The data were obtained in a study of blood T cell repertoires in COVID-19. Overall study: The study drew acute and convalescent COVID-19 samples from the United States, Italy and Spain. Sources were T cells, B-cell-depleted T cells, or PBMCs; the material itself was cDNA or gDNA.

Measured with immunoSEQ multiplex PCR; TCRdb has only the in-frame clones, and not every one. The repertoire has approximately 670,000 clones, about 87% of them found once; the top ten carry 0.2% to 0.3%. The clonotype comes from a woman between 18 and 29 years old with acute or convalescent COVID-19. Sequencing was done on a sample of peripheral blood.

The CDR3 DNA reads TGTGCCAGCAGCCCGTCCCGGTGGACAGATTATGGCTACACCTTC. The encoded protein is CASSPSRWTDYGYTF. This chain joins TRBV9 and TRBJ1-2; TRBD1 might be the D (6 bases). Germline V lookup: CDR1 SGDLS, CDR2 YYNGEE. The V and J ends lost 4 bases and 5 bases respectively, with 18 bases between them. This CDR3 has 15 amino acids.